This TCR beta chain is drawn from a study of pediatric ulcerative colitis. This CDR3 is 14 amino acids long. Per the germline V gene, CDR1 is LNHDA and CDR2 is SQIVND (reference sequence). Findings of the study overall: Clonal expansions reduced rectal repertoire diversity in acute severe colitis.

Here immunoSEQ multiplex PCR was the method, and the copy in TCRdb shows in-frame clones only, minus some. The table includes 60,000 to 75,000 clones, around 80% detected once. As for this clone: The target antigen is unknown. Germline and junction disagree at one end, which may indicate a read error. Other DNA sequences in the same sample also yield this CDR3.

The sample consisted of blood. The sequence came from a boy under 18 with moderate ulcerative colitis. This chain joins TRBV19 and TRBJ2-6; tentatively, D is TRBD1 (5 bases). In DNA form, the CDR3 reads TGTGCCAGTAGTAGGCGCTCTGGGGCCAACGTCTTGACTTTC. This translates into CASSRRSGANVLTF.